The clone carrying this T cell receptor beta chain was seen more than once but under ten times. The target antigen is unknown. The sample comes from a study of cytomegalovirus exposure and HLA in healthy donors. Overall study context: Drawn from HLA-typed donors, around 85 million unique TCRs were held in an early data release.

V shed 4 bases and J 4 bases; nucleotides not matched to a gene: 3. Per germline, CDR1 KGHSH and CDR2 LQKENI. The CDR3 totals 14 residues. The PCR contained 60 Vbeta and 13 Jbeta primers. The method was immunoSEQ multiplex PCR; TCRdb's version includes in-frame clones alone and lacks a portion of them. This sample carries 150,000 to 200,000 clones, about 72% of them seen once, and the ten largest clones take less than 2.5%. Study-level findings and limits: Segments of the TCR beta V type were, in most cases, productive about 87% or about 30% of the time in an earlier analysis. As immune exposure information, only CMV serostatus was available.

At the time of sampling, donors were nominally healthy, though unrecorded immune exposures were likely. Sequencing was carried out using PBMCs. The genes are TRBV18 and TRBJ2-5; 10 bases line up with TRBD2. The clonotype was recovered from a human donor in good health. The CDR3 spells CASSRGTSVETQYF. In DNA, the CDR3 is TGTGCCAGCTCACGAGGGACTAGCGTAGAGACCCAGTACTTC.